These 28 T cell receptor beta chains were all obtained from the same sample, sequenced in a study of T cell responses to AZD1222 COVID-19 vaccine. Using immunoSEQ multiplex PCR, the repertoire was profiled, and TCRdb retains in-frame clones only, with some absent. The repertoire includes about 190,000 clones, roughly 93% of them detected once, and roughly 8.4% sits in the top ten. The sequencing used peripheral blood, collected on day 0 of AZD1222 vaccination. These receptors were obtained from an adult in good health.

The CDR3 region has the DNA TGTGCCAGCAGCTTGAGGGTTACCTATGGAGATCAGCCCCAGCATTTT. As protein: CASSLRVTYGDQPQHF. The chain recombines TRBV7-8 with TRBJ1-5, with D hard to call. The V end was cut by 3 bases, the J end by 5 bases, with 17 bases between. From germline, CDR1 is SGHVS and CDR2 FQNEAQ. CDR3 size: 16 residues.

The count of this clone is one. The V and J genes are TRBV6-2 or TRBV6-3 and TRBJ2-7; no definite D call. Trimming took off 1 base at V and 2 bases at J, with 3 bases between the two ends. The germline V gene encodes CDR1 MNHEY and CDR2 SVGEGT. The CDR3 loop spans 12 amino acids. CDR3 DNA sequence: TGTGCCAGCAGTTACTTCCCCTACGAGCAGTACTTC. Translating gives CASSYFPYEQYF.

The chain links TRBV19 to TRBJ1-5, with D hard to call. The CDR3 loop spans 15 amino acids. V was cut by 9 bases and J by 4 bases, with 19 bases left in between. Looked up from germline, CDR1 is LNHDA and CDR2 is SQIVND (reference sequence). CDR3 residues: CASEPHPSLNQPQHF. DNA for the CDR3: TGTGCCAGCGAACCTCACCCTTCCCTGAATCAGCCCCAGCATTTT.

This clone was observed a single time. The chain has TRBV6-5 and TRBJ2-7; tentatively, D is TRBD2 (5 bases). Trimming took off 7 bases at V and 3 bases at J, with 16 bases between the two ends. Germline V gene lookup returns CDR1 MNHEY and CDR2 SVGAGI. The CDR3 totals 14 residues. As DNA, the CDR3 is TGTGCCAGCACTCGGGCCGGAGGCATCTACGAGCAGTACTTC. Its protein product is CASTRAGGIYEQYF.

The chain is built from TRBV7-2 and TRBJ2-2, with 7 bases that match TRBD2. This CDR3 region has 12 residues. The germline V gene has CDR1 SGHTA and CDR2 FQGNSA. V shed 1 base and J 13 bases; nucleotides not matched to a gene: 3. Here the CDR3 DNA reads TGTGCCAGCAGCTTAGGGCGGGAGAGGCTGTTTTTT. It is translated as CASSLGRERLFF.

The chain has TRBV7-9 and TRBJ2-2, with D possibly TRBD2 on 5 matching bases. The CDR3 is 16 residues long. V was pared by 0 bases and J by 7 bases, with 15 bases between. Germline V gene sequence: CDR1 SEHNR, CDR2 FQNEAQ (reference sequence). The CDR3 is CASSLALAGQIGELFF. CDR3 DNA sequence: TGTGCCAGCAGCTTAGCGCTTGCGGGCCAGATCGGGGAGCTGTTTTTT.

The J gene is TRBJ2-5, the V gene TRBV7-8; TRBD2 might be the D (5 bases). The length of the CDR3 is 14 residues. Trimming removed 6 bases from V and 7 bases from J, with 18 bases in between. The germline V gene encodes CDR1 SGHVS and CDR2 FQNEAQ. The CDR3 loop reads CASRGGQEFSTQYF. DNA of the CDR3: TGTGCCAGCAGGGGCGGGCAGGAGTTCTCGACCCAGTACTTC.

The chain carries TRBV20-1 and TRBJ2-5; the D gene is possibly TRBD2 (5 bases). The CDR3 covers 15 residues. Trimming took 3 bases from V and 2 from J, leaving 16 bases between them. Germline CDR1 DFQATT, CDR2 SNEGSKA (reference sequence). This CDR3 reads CSASDITRVQETQYF. CDR3 bases: TGCAGTGCTAGTGATATTACTAGGGTTCAAGAGACCCAGTACTTC.

Written as DNA, the CDR3 is TGTGCCAGCAGCCCGTCCGGACAGGACGCCCTTTACGAGCAGTACTTC. The encoded protein is CASSPSGQDALYEQYF. V usage is TRBV14 and J usage is TRBJ2-7; TRBD1 aligns across 7 bases. The CDR3 sequence is 16 residues long. V was pared by 4 bases and J by 4 bases, with 13 bases of the junction left unmatched. The V gene's germline CDR1 is SGHDN and CDR2 FVKESK.

This clone was seen just once. J is TRBJ2-1 and V is TRBV7-2, with D tentatively TRBD1 (5 bases). This CDR3 has 13 residues. Deletions cut 3 bases from V and 8 bases from J, with 11 bases between. Looked up from germline, CDR1 is SGHTA and CDR2 is FQGNSA. The CDR3 DNA sequence: TGTGCCAGCAGCTTGAGCCCCAGGGATGAGCAGTTCTTC. It codes for CASSLSPRDEQFF.

The chain couples TRBV27 to TRBJ1-3; D unclear. Per germline, CDR1 MNHEY and CDR2 SMNVEV (reference sequence). V lost 5 bases, J lost 4 bases, and 9 bases lay in between. The CDR3 extends over 13 amino acids. This chain's CDR3 is CASSTRRGNTIYF. CDR3 sequence (DNA): TGTGCCAGCAGTACCCGAAGAGGAAACACCATATATTTT.

V usage is TRBV10-3 and J usage is TRBJ2-3; TRBD2 agrees at 9 bases. The J segment lost 6 bases and the V segment lost 6 bases, leaving 25 bases of the junction unmatched. The germline V gene encodes CDR1 ENHRY and CDR2 SYGVKD. CDR3 length: 20 amino acids. The CDR3 region has the DNA TGTGCCATCAGCCGGGACAGAGGGGGCTCCGGGACTAGCAGGTCCGATACGCAGTATTTT. Protein product: CAISRDRGGSGTSRSDTQYF.

The chain couples TRBV28 to TRBJ1-6; D is unresolved. Germline V CDR1 and CDR2: MDHEN, SYDVKM. The CDR3 extends over 16 amino acids. Trimming took off 3 bases at V and 8 bases at J, with 17 bases between the two ends. As DNA, the CDR3 is TGTGCCAGCAGTTTCCGCCTTCGGACGGTCGATTCACCCCTCCACTTT. Amino acid sequence: CASSFRLRTVDSPLHF.

The J gene is TRBJ1-1, the V gene TRBV5-4; 9 bases match TRBD1. Trimming removed 3 bases from V and 8 bases from J; junction bases left unmatched: 5. The CDR3 contains 13 residues. Germline CDR1 and CDR2: SGHNT and YYREEE (reference sequence). CDR3 coding DNA: TGTGCCAGCAGCTACCGGGACAGGGACGAAGCTTTCTTT. Protein sequence: CASSYRDRDEAFF.

This clone was counted between two and nine times. The chain recombines TRBV5-5 with TRBJ2-3, with TRBD2 identical over 8 bases. The CDR3 is 15 amino acids. The V gene's germline CDR1 is SGHKS and CDR2 YYEKEE (reference sequence). J gave up 9 bases and V 4 bases, and 13 bases lay outside the gene matches. The CDR3 sequence: CASSGGLVGRATQYF. CDR3 in DNA: TGTGCCAGCAGCGGGGGACTAGTGGGGAGGGCCACGCAGTATTTT.

The chain employs TRBV28 and TRBJ1-2, with 8 bases that match TRBD1. The V and J ends lost 6 bases and 3 bases, in that order; junction bases with no gene match: 9. In germline, CDR1 is MDHEN, CDR2 SYDVKM. The CDR3 sequence is 15 residues long. The CDR3: CASRHGDRGHYGYTF. CDR3 DNA sequence: TGTGCCAGCAGGCACGGCGACAGGGGACACTATGGCTACACCTTC.

This chain joins TRBV5-1 and TRBJ2-2, with TRBD1 as a possible D gene (6 bases). The CDR3 covers 14 residues. CDR1 SGHRS and CDR2 YFSETQ come from the germline V gene. V was cut by 5 bases and J by 7 bases, with 15 bases left in between. CDR3 protein: CASRQTGIGGELFF. In nucleotides, the CDR3 is TGCGCCAGCAGGCAAACAGGGATCGGCGGGGAGCTGTTTTTT.

This clone was found a few times. The CDR3 nucleotides are TGTGCCAGTAGTTCGGACGGCAGCTATGGCTACACCTTC. It specifies CASSSDGSYGYTF. The chain joins TRBV19 to TRBJ1-2; no reliable D call. The CDR3 totals 13 residues. With 5 bases removed from V and 4 bases from J, the gap between germline ends came to 11 bases. Germline-derived CDR1 and CDR2 are LNHDA and SQIVND (reference sequence).

J is TRBJ2-2 and V is TRBV5-1, with TRBD1 matching over 7 bases. Germline CDR1 is SGHRS and CDR2 is YFSETQ. Losses at the gene ends were 5 bases for V and 0 bases for J; bases not matched to a gene: 4. This CDR3 has 15 residues. DNA for the CDR3: TGCGCCAGCAGTACAGGGGACACGAACACCGGGGAGCTGTTTTTT. This translates into CASSTGDTNTGELFF.

This sequence joins TRBV28 and TRBJ1-5, with D perhaps matching TRBD1 (5 bases). The CDR3 covers 14 residues. V was pared by 9 bases and J by 7 bases, with 19 bases between. Germline lookup yields CDR1 MDHEN and CDR2 SYDVKM. Here the CDR3 reads CASEKGTYMQPQHF. CDR3 DNA: TGTGCCAGTGAAAAGGGGACTTATATGCAGCCCCAGCATTTT.

The genes are TRBV15 and TRBJ1-5; no clear D. The germline V and J ends were trimmed by 0 bases and 8 bases, with 11 bases remaining between them. CDR1 is LNHNV, CDR2 YYDKDF, per germline (reference sequence). The CDR3 spans 14 residues. The CDR3 sequence: CATSRDLRAEPQHF. In DNA form, the CDR3 reads TGTGCCACCAGCAGAGATCTCCGGGCAGAGCCCCAGCATTTT.

V and J are TRBV6-5 and TRBJ2-1; 10 bases are a match to TRBD1. Germline trimming cut 6 bases from V and 15 bases from J; bases unmatched to any gene: 8. CDR3 length equals 12 residues. Germline lookup yields CDR1 MNHEY and CDR2 SVGAGI. The CDR3 nucleotides read TGTGCCAGCAGGACGGAAGGACAGGGGGTGTTCTTC. Protein sequence: CASRTEGQGVFF.

DNA for the CDR3: TGTGCCAGCAGTGAATATGGGGAAAGCGGAAACACCATATATTTT. Protein: CASSEYGESGNTIYF. The V and J genes are TRBV6-1 and TRBJ1-3, with no clear D. V was clipped by 2 bases and J by 4 bases, with 12 bases between them. The CDR3 contains 15 residues. Per germline, CDR1 MNHNS and CDR2 SASEGT.

The chain has TRBV19 and TRBJ2-1; D possibly corresponds to TRBD2 (6 bases). The germline V gene has CDR1 LNHDA and CDR2 SQIVND (reference sequence). Trimming removed 4 bases at V and 7 bases at J, with 20 bases between. This CDR3 has 16 residues. DNA of the CDR3: TGTGCCAGTAGTACCCTGGGAGAACGGACTACAAATGAGCAGTTCTTC. This encodes CASSTLGERTTNEQFF. Complete variable domain (other parts from reference TRBV19 and TRBJ2-1): DGGITQSPKYLFRKEGQNVTLSCEQNLNHDAMYWYRQDPGQGLRLIYYSQIVNDFQKGDIAEGYSVSREKKESFPLTVTSAQKNPTAFYLCASSTLGERTTNEQFFGPGTRLTVL.

The rearrangement joins TRBV20-1 to TRBJ1-2; possible D gene TRBD1, 6 bases. The CDR3 loop spans 15 amino acids. Germline loops: CDR1 DFQATT, CDR2 SNEGSKA (reference sequence). V was clipped by 3 bases and J by 6 bases, with 20 bases between them. DNA of the CDR3: TGCAGTGCTAGTGCCGGGACACCCTTTTCGGATGGCTACACCTTC. Its translation: CSASAGTPFSDGYTF.

V is TRBV6-5 and J is TRBJ2-1, with TRBD2 matching over 10 bases. J was trimmed by 4 bases and V by 11 bases; bases with no gene match: 8. The germline V gene encodes CDR1 MNHEY and CDR2 SVGAGI. This CDR3 comprises 14 residues. In nucleotides, the CDR3 is TGTGCCTCGTGGCGACTAGCGGGTTACAATGAGCAGTTCTTC. This translates into CASWRLAGYNEQFF.

The chain is built from TRBV9 and TRBJ1-1; the match to TRBD1 covers 8 bases. The CDR3 length is 15 residues. Germline V gene data show CDR1 as SGDLS and CDR2 as YYNGEE. The V and J ends lost 3 bases and 3 bases, in that order; junction bases with no gene match: 7. The CDR3 sequence is CASSAYRGRYTEAFF. The CDR3 DNA is TGTGCCAGCAGCGCTTACAGGGGGAGATACACTGAAGCTTTCTTT.

The chain has TRBV9 and TRBJ2-1, with TRBD2 as a possible D gene (6 bases). Germline CDR1 and CDR2: SGDLS and YYNGEE. CDR3 size: 18 residues. V was trimmed by 4 bases and J by 0 bases, leaving 20 bases between them. Written as DNA, the CDR3 is TGTGCCAGCAGCCCTCGCCCGTTAGCGGTCAGCTCCTACAATGAGCAGTTCTTC. It codes for CASSPRPLAVSSYNEQFF. Based on the CDR3 plus reference TRBV9 and TRBJ2-1, the full variable domain is DSGVTQTPKHLITATGQRVTLRCSPRSGDLSVYWYQQSLDQGLQFLIQYYNGEERAKGNILERFSAQQFPDLHSELNLSSLELGDSALYFCASSPRPLAVSSYNEQFFGPGTRLTVL.